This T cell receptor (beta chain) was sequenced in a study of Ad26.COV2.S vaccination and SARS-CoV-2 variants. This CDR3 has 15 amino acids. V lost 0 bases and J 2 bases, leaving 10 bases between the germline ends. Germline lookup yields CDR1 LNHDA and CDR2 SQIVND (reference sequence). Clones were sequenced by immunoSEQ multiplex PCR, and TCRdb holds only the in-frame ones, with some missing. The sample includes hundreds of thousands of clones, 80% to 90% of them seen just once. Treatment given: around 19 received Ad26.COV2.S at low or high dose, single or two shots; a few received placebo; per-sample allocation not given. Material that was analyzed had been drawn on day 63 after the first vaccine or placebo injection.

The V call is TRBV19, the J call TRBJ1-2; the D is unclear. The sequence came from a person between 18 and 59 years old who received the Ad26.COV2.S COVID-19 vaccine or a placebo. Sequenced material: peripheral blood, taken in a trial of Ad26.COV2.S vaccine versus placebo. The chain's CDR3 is CASSIDPGPNYGYTF. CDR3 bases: TGTGCCAGTAGTATAGACCCGGGCCCCAACTATGGCTACACCTTC.